The 20 T cell receptor beta chains presented below share a single source sample, sequenced in a study of blood T cell repertoires in COVID-19. TCRdb's copy holds only in-frame clones and misses some; the assay was immunoSEQ multiplex PCR. The sample holds some 190,000 clones; around 86% are singletons and the top ten take 5% to 7%. Material: PBMCs or T cells enriched from blood (not recorded which). These receptors were taken from a man between 40 and 49 years old with acute COVID-19.

This clone was counted a few times. This chain uses TRBV10-1 with TRBJ2-2, with TRBD1 identical over 7 bases. The trim removed 0 bases at V and 4 bases at J, leaving 8 bases unmatched. CDR3 length equals 17 residues. Germline V lookup: CDR1 WNHNN, CDR2 SYGVQD (reference sequence). The CDR3 bases are TGCGCCAGCAGTGAGTCCCCGACAGGGCCCATCACCGGGGAGCTGTTTTTT. Its protein product is CASSESPTGPITGELFF.

The chain couples TRBV7-3 to TRBJ2-7; 7 nucleotides line up with TRBD2. Unmatched junction bases numbered 6, after V lost 3 bases and J lost 7 bases. The CDR3 contains 13 residues. The germline V gene has CDR1 SGHTA and CDR2 FQGTGA. CDR3 residues: CASSLAAGLEQYF. In DNA, the CDR3 is TGTGCCAGCAGCTTGGCCGCGGGACTAGAGCAGTACTTC.

The rearrangement links TRBV20-1 to TRBJ2-3, with D unclear. The CDR3 has 11 residues. Germline-derived CDR1 and CDR2 are DFQATT and SNEGSKA (reference sequence). The CDR3 protein is CSAISADTQYF. The CDR3 nucleotides are TGCAGCGCGATTAGTGCAGATACGCAGTATTTT.

This clone was counted only a few times. The V call is TRBV6-2 or TRBV6-3, the J call TRBJ2-3; D perhaps matches TRBD1 (6 bases). The CDR3 length is 17 residues. CDR1 is MNHEY, CDR2 SVGEGT, per germline. V was shortened by 6 bases and J by 2 bases, with 21 bases between the two germline ends. The CDR3 coding sequence is TGTGCCAGCAGCCTCCTTTTGGGGGCCGTGACCACAGATACGCAGTATTTT. This encodes CASSLLLGAVTTDTQYF.

The chain uses TRBV6-5 and TRBJ1-2; D is possibly TRBD1 (5 bases). This CDR3 is 13 amino acids long. Trimming shortened V by 6 bases and J by 8 bases, and 16 bases separated the two germline ends. Germline V gene lookup returns CDR1 MNHEY and CDR2 SVGAGI. The CDR3 spells CASSSTTAAGYTF. CDR3 bases: TGTGCCAGCAGCTCCACGACAGCCGCGGGCTACACCTTC.

This clone was observed a single time. The V and J genes are TRBV13 and TRBJ2-7; the match to TRBD1 covers 7 bases. This CDR3 is 16 amino acids long. CDR1 and CDR2 (germline): PRHDT, FYEKMQ (reference sequence). Trimming took 5 bases from V and 0 from J; bases not matched to a gene: 10. The CDR3 sequence is CASSQGTARSSYEQYF. CDR3 DNA: TGTGCCAGCAGCCAAGGGACAGCGAGGAGCTCCTACGAGCAGTACTTC.

The chain is built from TRBV28 and TRBJ2-3; 7 bases are a match to TRBD1. Looked up from germline, CDR1 is MDHEN and CDR2 is SYDVKM. This CDR3 has 15 residues. V gave up 6 bases and J gave up 6 bases; unmatched junction bases: 12. The DNA of the CDR3 is TGTGCCAGCAGCTCCCCCGGGACAGCCCGGGATACGCAGTATTTT. It specifies CASSSPGTARDTQYF.

The V gene is TRBV9, the J gene TRBJ2-2; TRBD2 matches at 9 bases. The CDR3 runs to 15 residues. Trimming at V came to 2 bases and at J to 6 bases, leaving 5 bases not matched to a gene. The germline V gene encodes CDR1 SGDLS and CDR2 YYNGEE. The CDR3 DNA is TGTGCCAGCAGCGTTAGCGGGAGTGGGGCCGGGGAGCTGTTTTTT. This gives the protein CASSVSGSGAGELFF.

The chain carries TRBV6-5 and TRBJ2-7; D is perhaps TRBD1 (6 bases). The CDR3 length is 13 residues. Germline V lookup: CDR1 MNHEY, CDR2 SVGAGI. Trimming shortened V by 5 bases and J by 7 bases, and 15 bases separated the two germline ends. CDR3 sequence reads: CASSMYRVEEQYF. CDR3 sequence (DNA): TGTGCCAGCAGTATGTACAGGGTCGAAGAGCAGTACTTC.

This sequence joins TRBV19 and TRBJ2-7; TRBD2 matches at 11 bases. With 5 bases clipped from V and 5 bases from J, the junction kept 11 bases outside the gene matches. Germline-derived CDR1 and CDR2 are LNHDA and SQIVND (reference sequence). The CDR3 runs to 16 residues. CDR3 sequence: CASSLTPTSGRHEQYF. The CDR3 region has the DNA TGTGCCAGTAGTCTTACCCCAACTAGCGGGAGACACGAGCAGTACTTC.

The chain carries TRBV7-8 and TRBJ1-1; 10 bases are a match to TRBD1. V gave up 5 bases and J gave up 1 base; unmatched junction bases: 10. Germline CDR1 SGHVS, CDR2 FQNEAQ. The CDR3 has 17 residues. CDR3 bases: TGTGCCAGCAGCCTATCCCGGGACAGGGGACCGAACACTGAAGCTTTCTTT. Translated: CASSLSRDRGPNTEAFF.

The V call is TRBV6-2 or TRBV6-3, the J call TRBJ2-7; D might be TRBD1 or TRBD2, each matching 6 bases. The V gene's germline CDR1 is MNHEY and CDR2 SVGEGT. This CDR3 region has 17 residues. Trimming took 6 bases from V and 5 from J, leaving 26 bases between them. The CDR3 nucleotides read TGTGCCAGCAGCCCGGGGGCCCTGATCGGAGTTTCGGACGAGCAGTACTTC. Amino acid sequence: CASSPGALIGVSDEQYF.

The chain combines TRBV21-1 with TRBJ1-1; TRBD1 is the table's D call and was not checked against the DNA. TRBV21-1 is designated a pseudogene. There are 11 residues in the CDR3. The DNA for the CDR3 is TGTGCCAGCAGCGCTGGCCCCCGAGCTTTCTTT. Amino acids: CASSAGPRAFF.

The V call is TRBV5-1, the J call TRBJ2-7; the D gene is possibly TRBD2 (6 bases). CDR3 length: 15 residues. With 0 bases removed from V and 5 bases from J, the gap between germline ends came to 15 bases. The V gene's germline CDR1 is SGHRS and CDR2 YFSETQ. CDR3 protein: CASSLVEGQVDEQYF. The CDR3 DNA reads as TGCGCCAGCAGCTTGGTGGAGGGCCAGGTTGACGAGCAGTACTTC.

J is TRBJ1-2 and V is TRBV27, with a possible D match to TRBD1 (6 bases). V lost 4 bases and J 8 bases, leaving 11 bases between the germline ends. CDR1 is MNHEY and CDR2 is SMNVEV in the germline V gene (reference sequence). The CDR3 covers 12 residues. The CDR3 sequence is CASSSTGRGYTF. CDR3 DNA: TGTGCCAGCAGTTCTACAGGGAGAGGCTACACCTTC.

This chain uses TRBV30 with TRBJ2-5; the match to TRBD1 covers 7 bases. The CDR3 totals 13 residues. The germline V gene has CDR1 GTSNPN and CDR2 SVGIG (reference sequence). V lost 5 bases to trimming and J lost 1 base; unmatched junction nucleotides: 4. The CDR3 DNA reads TGTGCCTGGTCCCGGGACAGCCAAGAGACCCAGTACTTC. Amino acids: CAWSRDSQETQYF.

The genes are TRBV9 and TRBJ2-1; TRBD2 matches 8 bases. The length of the CDR3 is 15 residues. Germline V lookup: CDR1 SGDLS, CDR2 YYNGEE. V was clipped by 2 bases and J by 7 bases; unmatched bases: 8. The CDR3 nucleotides are TGTGCCAGCAGCGTCCATAGTAGCGGGAATAATGAGCAGTTCTTC. Protein sequence: CASSVHSSGNNEQFF.

The chain links TRBV9 to TRBJ2-1; D may be TRBD1 (6 bases). Germline CDR1 reads SGDLS; CDR2 reads YYNGEE. V was pared by 3 bases and J by 11 bases, with 9 bases between. The CDR3 spans 11 residues. The CDR3 reads CASSATGQQFF. Here the CDR3 DNA reads TGTGCCAGCAGCGCGACAGGCCAGCAGTTCTTC.

The chain carries TRBV18 and TRBJ1-5; 7 bases map to TRBD1. The CDR3 covers 14 residues. In germline, CDR1 is KGHSH, CDR2 LQKENI. Trimming cost V 3 bases and J 10 bases; bases outside gene matches: 9. CDR3 coding DNA: TGTGCCAGCTCACCTAACGAGGGGGCCTCACCCCAGCATTTT. It codes for CASSPNEGASPQHF.

The chain recombines TRBV27 with TRBJ2-5, with TRBD1 matching 7 bases. Trimming took 4 bases from V and 2 from J; bases not matched to a gene: 7. From germline, CDR1 is MNHEY and CDR2 SMNVEV (reference sequence). The CDR3 has 15 residues. The DNA for the CDR3 is TGTGCCAGCAGTTGGGACAGAAGTAGTCAAGAGACCCAGTACTTC. It translates to CASSWDRSSQETQYF.